This T cell receptor beta chain was recorded in a study of blood T cell repertoires in COVID-19. Germline V gene data show CDR1 as SGDLS and CDR2 as YYNGEE. V trimming: 3 bases; J trimming: 4 bases; junction bases outside the gene matches: 11. The CDR3 loop spans 17 amino acids. Sequenced by immunoSEQ multiplex PCR; TCRdb stores in-frame clones only, minus some. The table includes tens of thousands of clones, about nine tenths detected once. Sequencing was performed on peripheral blood. The chain combines TRBV9 with TRBJ2-3; 10 nucleotides line up with TRBD2. This sequence was found in a woman aged 40 to 55 with active COVID-19. CDR3 sequence reads: CASSAGPSGGAPDTQYF. The CDR3 nucleotides read TGTGCCAGCAGCGCCGGACCGAGCGGGGGGGCCCCAGATACGCAGTATTTT.